This paragraph covers one T cell receptor beta chain sequence. This entry is derived from a study of blood T cell repertoires in COVID-19. In the study overall: T cells, B-cell-depleted T cells, or PBMCs provided the cDNA or gDNA that served as material.

The V end was cut by 7 bases, the J end by 1 base, with 10 bases between. The CDR3 spans 14 residues. From germline, CDR1 is LNHDA and CDR2 SQIVND (reference sequence). Under the authors' procedure: Amplification of reference gene primers was used by the study to estimate nucleated cell counts. Sequencing was performed with immunoSEQ multiplex PCR; in TCRdb, only in-frame clones are kept and a portion is missing. For V, J and clone size, that table is used; D and trimming come from the DNA. The table records over 100,000 clones, roughly four fifths of them present only once. The receptor comes from a man aged 60 to 75 with acute or convalescent COVID-19. The chain employs TRBV19 and TRBJ2-2; tentatively, D is TRBD1 (6 bases). The sequenced sample was peripheral blood. CDR3 in amino acids: CASTSGQNTGELFF. The CDR3 nucleotides are TGTGCCAGTACCTCGGGACAGAACACCGGGGAGCTGTTTTTT.